Only one count was recorded for the clone carrying this T cell receptor beta chain. The entry originates in a study of blood T cell repertoires in COVID-19. Background on the study: Acute and convalescent COVID-19 samples came from the United States, Italy and Spain.

Deletions cut 3 bases from V and 2 bases from J, with 8 bases between. The germline gives CDR1 SGHTA, CDR2 FQGNSA. There are 14 residues in the CDR3. Assay used: immunoSEQ multiplex PCR; TCRdb lists only in-frame clones, some missing. Among 220,000 or so clones listed, 80% to 85% were seen once. J is TRBJ1-5 and V is TRBV7-2, with D perhaps TRBD1 (6 bases). This receptor was taken from a man aged 25 to 40 with active or convalescent COVID-19. The sequenced sample was peripheral blood. The CDR3 sequence is CASSLGAGNQPQHF. The CDR3 DNA is TGTGCCAGCAGCTTGGGGGCGGGCAATCAGCCCCAGCATTTT.